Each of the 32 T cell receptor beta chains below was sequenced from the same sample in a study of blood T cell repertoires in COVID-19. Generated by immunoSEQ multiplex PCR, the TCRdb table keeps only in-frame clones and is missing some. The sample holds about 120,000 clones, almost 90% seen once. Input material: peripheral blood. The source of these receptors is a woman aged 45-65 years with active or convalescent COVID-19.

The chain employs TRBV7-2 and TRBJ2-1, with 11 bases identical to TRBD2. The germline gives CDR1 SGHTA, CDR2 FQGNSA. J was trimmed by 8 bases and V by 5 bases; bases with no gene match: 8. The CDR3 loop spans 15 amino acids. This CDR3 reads CASSLSGRATYEQFF. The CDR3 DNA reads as TGTGCCAGCAGCCTTAGCGGGAGGGCCACGTATGAGCAGTTCTTC. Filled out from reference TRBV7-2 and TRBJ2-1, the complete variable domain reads GAGVSQSPSNKVTEKGKDVELRCDPISGHTALYWYRQSLGQGLEFLIYFQGNSAPDKSGLPSDRFSAERTGGSVSTLTIQRTQQEDSAVYLCASSLSGRATYEQFFGPGTRLTVL.

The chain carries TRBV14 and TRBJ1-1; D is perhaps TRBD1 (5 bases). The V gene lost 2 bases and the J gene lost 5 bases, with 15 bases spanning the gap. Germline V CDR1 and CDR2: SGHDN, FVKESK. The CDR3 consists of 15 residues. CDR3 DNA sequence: TGTGCCAGCAGCCAAAGTCAGGGCAGGGTTACTGAAGCTTTCTTT. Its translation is CASSQSQGRVTEAFF. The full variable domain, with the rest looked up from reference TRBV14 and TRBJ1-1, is EAGVTQFPSHSVIEKGQTVTLRCDPISGHDNLYWYRRVMGKEIKFLLHFVKESKQDESGMPNNRFLAERTGGTYSTLKVQPAELEDSGVYFCASSQSQGRVTEAFFGQGTRLTVV.

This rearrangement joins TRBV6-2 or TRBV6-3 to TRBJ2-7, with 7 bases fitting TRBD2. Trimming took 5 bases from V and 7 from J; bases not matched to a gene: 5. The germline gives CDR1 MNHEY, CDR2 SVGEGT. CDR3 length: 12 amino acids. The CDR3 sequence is CASSMGLREQYF. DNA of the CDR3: TGTGCCAGCAGTATGGGACTAAGGGAGCAGTACTTC.

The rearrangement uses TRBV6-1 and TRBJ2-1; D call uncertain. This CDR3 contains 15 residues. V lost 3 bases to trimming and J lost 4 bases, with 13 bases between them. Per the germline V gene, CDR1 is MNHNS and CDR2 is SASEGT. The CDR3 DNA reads TGTGCCAGCAGTGAGGTGAACTACTATTACAATGAGCAGTTCTTC. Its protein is CASSEVNYYYNEQFF.

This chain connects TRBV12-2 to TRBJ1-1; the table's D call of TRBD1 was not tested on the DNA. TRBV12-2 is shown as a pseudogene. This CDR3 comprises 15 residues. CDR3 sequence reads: CASRLPGQMNTEAFF. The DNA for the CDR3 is TGTGCAAGTCGCTTACCGGGACAGATGAACACTGAAGCTTTCTTT.

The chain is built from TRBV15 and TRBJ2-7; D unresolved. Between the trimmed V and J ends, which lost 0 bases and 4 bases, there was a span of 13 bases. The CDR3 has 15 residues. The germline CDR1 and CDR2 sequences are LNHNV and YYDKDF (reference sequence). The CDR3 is CATSRDHGFGYEQYF. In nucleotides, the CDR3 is TGTGCCACCAGCAGAGATCACGGGTTTGGGTACGAGCAGTACTTC.

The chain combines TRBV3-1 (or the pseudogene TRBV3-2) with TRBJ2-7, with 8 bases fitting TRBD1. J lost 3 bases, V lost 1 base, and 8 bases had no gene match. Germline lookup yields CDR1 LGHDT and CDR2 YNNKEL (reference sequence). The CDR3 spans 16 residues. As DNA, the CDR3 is TGTGCCAGCAGCCAAGTTGGGGGACAGGCTAACTACGAGCAGTACTTC. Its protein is CASSQVGGQANYEQYF.

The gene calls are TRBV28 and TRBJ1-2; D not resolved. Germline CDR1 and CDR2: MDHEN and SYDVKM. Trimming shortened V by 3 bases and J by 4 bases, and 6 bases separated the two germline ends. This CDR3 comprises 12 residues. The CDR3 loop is CASSFEGYGYTF. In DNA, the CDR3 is TGTGCCAGCAGTTTCGAGGGCTATGGCTACACCTTC.

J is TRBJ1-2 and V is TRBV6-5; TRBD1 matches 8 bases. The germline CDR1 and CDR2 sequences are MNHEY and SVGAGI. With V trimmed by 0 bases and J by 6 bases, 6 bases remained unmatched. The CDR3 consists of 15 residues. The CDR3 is CASSYSGQGGDGYTF. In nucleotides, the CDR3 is TGTGCCAGCAGTTACTCCGGACAGGGTGGGGATGGCTACACCTTC.

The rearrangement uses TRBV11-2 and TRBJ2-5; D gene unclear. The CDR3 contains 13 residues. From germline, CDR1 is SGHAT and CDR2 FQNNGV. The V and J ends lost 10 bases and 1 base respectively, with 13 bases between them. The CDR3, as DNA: TGTGCCACCAGATTCGGTACCCAAGAGACCCAGTACTTC. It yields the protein CATRFGTQETQYF.

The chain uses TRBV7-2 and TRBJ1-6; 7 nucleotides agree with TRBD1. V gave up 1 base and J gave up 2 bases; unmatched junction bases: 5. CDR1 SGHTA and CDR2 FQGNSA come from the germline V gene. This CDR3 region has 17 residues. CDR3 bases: TGTGCCAGCAGCTTAGATGCAGGGGGAACCTATAATTCACCCCTCCACTTT. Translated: CASSLDAGGTYNSPLHF. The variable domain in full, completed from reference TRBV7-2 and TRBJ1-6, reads GAGVSQSPSNKVTEKGKDVELRCDPISGHTALYWYRQSLGQGLEFLIYFQGNSAPDKSGLPSDRFSAERTGGSVSTLTIQRTQQEDSAVYLCASSLDAGGTYNSPLHFGNGTRLTVT.

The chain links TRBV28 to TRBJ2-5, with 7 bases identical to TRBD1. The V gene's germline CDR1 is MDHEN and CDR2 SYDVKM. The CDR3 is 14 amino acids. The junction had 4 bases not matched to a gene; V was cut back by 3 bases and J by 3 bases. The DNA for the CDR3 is TGTGCCAGCAGTTTGACAGGGCCCAAAGAGACCCAGTACTTC. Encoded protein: CASSLTGPKETQYF.

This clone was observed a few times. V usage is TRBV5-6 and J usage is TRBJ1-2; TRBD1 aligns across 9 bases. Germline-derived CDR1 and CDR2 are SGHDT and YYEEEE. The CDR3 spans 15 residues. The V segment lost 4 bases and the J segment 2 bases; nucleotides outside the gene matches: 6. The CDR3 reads CASSPTTGGNYGYTF. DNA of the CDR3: TGTGCCAGCAGCCCGACCACAGGGGGCAACTATGGCTACACCTTC.

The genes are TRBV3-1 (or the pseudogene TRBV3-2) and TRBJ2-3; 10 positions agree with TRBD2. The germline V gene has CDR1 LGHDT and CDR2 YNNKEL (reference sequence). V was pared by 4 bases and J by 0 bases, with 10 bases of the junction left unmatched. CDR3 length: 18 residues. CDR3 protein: CASSPGLATSTSTDTQYF. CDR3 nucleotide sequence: TGTGCCAGCAGCCCGGGACTAGCGACAAGTACTAGCACAGATACGCAGTATTTT.

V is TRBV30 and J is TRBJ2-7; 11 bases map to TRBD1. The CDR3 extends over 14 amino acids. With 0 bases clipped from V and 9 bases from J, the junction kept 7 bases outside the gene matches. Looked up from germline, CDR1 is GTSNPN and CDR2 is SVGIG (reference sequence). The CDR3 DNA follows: TGTGCCTGGAGTGTACTTAGCGGACAGGGGGCGCAGTACTTC. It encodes CAWSVLSGQGAQYF.

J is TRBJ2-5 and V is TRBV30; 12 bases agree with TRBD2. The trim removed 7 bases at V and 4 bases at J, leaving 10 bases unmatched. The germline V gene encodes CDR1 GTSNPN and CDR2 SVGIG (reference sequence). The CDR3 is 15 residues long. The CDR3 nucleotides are TGTGCCTCCGAAATACCGGGACTAGCGGGAGAGACCCAGTACTTC. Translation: CASEIPGLAGETQYF.

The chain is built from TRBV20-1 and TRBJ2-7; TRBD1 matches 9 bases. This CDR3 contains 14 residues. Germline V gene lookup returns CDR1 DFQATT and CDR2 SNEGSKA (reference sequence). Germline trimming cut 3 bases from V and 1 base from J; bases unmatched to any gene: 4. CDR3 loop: CSASRGTGSYEQYF. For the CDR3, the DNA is TGCAGTGCTAGTCGAGGGACAGGGTCCTACGAGCAGTACTTC.

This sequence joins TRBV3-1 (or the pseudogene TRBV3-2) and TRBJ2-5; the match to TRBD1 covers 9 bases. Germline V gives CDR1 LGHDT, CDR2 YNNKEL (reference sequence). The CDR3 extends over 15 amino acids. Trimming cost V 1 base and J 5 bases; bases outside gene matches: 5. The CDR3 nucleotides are TGTGCCAGCAGCCAAGGTACAGGGGGCTGGGAGACCCAGTACTTC. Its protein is CASSQGTGGWETQYF.

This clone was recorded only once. CDR3 sequence (DNA): TGTGCCAGTAGTATTGCGAGAGATGAGCAGTTCTTC. Protein product: CASSIARDEQFF. The chain joins TRBV19 to TRBJ2-1; D is ambiguous. Germline assignment: CDR1 LNHDA and CDR2 SQIVND (reference sequence). This CDR3 has 12 amino acids. V was trimmed by 3 bases and J by 8 bases, leaving 8 bases between them.

CDR3 in amino acids: CASSLSAYEQYF. DNA of the CDR3: TGTGCCAGCAGTTTATCGGCCTACGAGCAGTACTTC. The chain joins TRBV12-3 or TRBV12-4 to TRBJ2-7; D remains unclear. The CDR3 totals 12 residues. V lost 2 bases to trimming and J lost 2 bases, with 4 bases between them.

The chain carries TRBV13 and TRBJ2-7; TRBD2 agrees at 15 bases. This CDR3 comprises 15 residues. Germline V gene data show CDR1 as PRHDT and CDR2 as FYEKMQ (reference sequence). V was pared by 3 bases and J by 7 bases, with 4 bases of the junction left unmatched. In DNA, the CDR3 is TGTGCCAGCAGCTTGGGACTAGCGGGAGGTAGGGAGCAGTACTTC. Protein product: CASSLGLAGGREQYF.

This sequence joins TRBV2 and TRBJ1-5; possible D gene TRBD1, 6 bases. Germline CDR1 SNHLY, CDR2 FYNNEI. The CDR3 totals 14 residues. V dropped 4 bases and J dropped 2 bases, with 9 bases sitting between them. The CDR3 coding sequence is TGTGCCAGCAGTGGGGCAGGGGGCAATCAGCCCCAGCATTTT. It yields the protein CASSGAGGNQPQHF.

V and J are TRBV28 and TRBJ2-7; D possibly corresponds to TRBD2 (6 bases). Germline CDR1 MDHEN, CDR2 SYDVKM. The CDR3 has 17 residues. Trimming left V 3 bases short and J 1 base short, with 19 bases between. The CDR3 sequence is CASSFGSSASFSYEQYF. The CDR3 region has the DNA TGTGCCAGCAGTTTCGGGTCTAGCGCGTCTTTTTCCTACGAGCAGTACTTC.

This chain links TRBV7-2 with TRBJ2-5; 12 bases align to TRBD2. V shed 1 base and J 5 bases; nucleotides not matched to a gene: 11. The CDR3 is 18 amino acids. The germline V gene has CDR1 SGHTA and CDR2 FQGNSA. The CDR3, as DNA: TGTGCCAGCAGCTTAGTTGGTGTGACTAGCGGGAGAGGGGAGACCCAGTACTTC. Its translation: CASSLVGVTSGRGETQYF.

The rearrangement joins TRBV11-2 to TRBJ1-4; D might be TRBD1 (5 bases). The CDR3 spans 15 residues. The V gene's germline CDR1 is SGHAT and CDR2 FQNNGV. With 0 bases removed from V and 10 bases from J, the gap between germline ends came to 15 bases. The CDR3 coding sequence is TGTGCCAGCAGCTTAGAAGCGGGGCCCTGGGGAAAACTGTTTTTT. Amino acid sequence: CASSLEAGPWGKLFF.

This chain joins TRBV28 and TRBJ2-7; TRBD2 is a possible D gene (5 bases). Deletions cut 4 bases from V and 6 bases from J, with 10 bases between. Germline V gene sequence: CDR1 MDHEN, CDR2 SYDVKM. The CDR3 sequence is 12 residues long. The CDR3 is CASSSEGSEQYF. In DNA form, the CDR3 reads TGTGCCAGCAGTTCTGAGGGCTCCGAGCAGTACTTC.

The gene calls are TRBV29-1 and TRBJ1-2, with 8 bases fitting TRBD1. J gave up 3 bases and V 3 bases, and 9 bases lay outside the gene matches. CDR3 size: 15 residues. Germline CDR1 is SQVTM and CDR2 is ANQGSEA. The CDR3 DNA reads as TGCAGCGTTGACAGGGGGCTAGGGTATCACTATGGCTACACCTTC. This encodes CSVDRGLGYHYGYTF.

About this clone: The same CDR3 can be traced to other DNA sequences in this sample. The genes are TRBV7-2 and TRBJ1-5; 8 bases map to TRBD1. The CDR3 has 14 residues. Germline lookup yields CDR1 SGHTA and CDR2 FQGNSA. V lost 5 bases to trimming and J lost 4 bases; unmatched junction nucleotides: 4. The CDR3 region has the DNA TGTGCCAGCAGCCTCGACAGGGGTAATCAGCCCCAGCATTTT. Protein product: CASSLDRGNQPQHF.

CDR3 DNA: TGTGCCATCAGTGATCTGAAAGGACAGGGGAGTAATTCACCCCTCCACTTT. It specifies CAISDLKGQGSNSPLHF. The chain is built from TRBV10-3 and TRBJ1-6; 9 nucleotides match TRBD1. CDR1 and CDR2 from the germline V gene are ENHRY and SYGVKD. V was clipped by 3 bases and J by 6 bases; unmatched bases: 9. There are 17 residues in the CDR3.

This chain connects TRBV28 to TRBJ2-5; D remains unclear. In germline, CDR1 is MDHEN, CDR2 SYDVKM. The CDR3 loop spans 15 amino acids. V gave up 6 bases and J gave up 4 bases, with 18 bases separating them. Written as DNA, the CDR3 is TGTGCCAGCAGACTACGGATGAGCGTCGGAGAGACCCAGTACTTC. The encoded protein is CASRLRMSVGETQYF. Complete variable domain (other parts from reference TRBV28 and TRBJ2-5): DVKVTQSSRYLVKRTGEKVFLECVQDMDHENMFWYRQDPGLGLRLIYFSYDVKMKEKGDIPEGYSVSREKKERFSLILESASTNQTSMYLCASRLRMSVGETQYFGPGTRLLVL.

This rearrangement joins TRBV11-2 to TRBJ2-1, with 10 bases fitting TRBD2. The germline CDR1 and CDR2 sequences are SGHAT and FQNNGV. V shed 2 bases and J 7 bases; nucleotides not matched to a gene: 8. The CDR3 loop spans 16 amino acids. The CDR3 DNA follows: TGTGCCAGCAGCTTACAAGCGGGAGGGCCTTATAATGAGCAGTTCTTC. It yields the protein CASSLQAGGPYNEQFF.

CDR3 coding DNA: TGCGCCAGCAGCCAACTTAATCCCGGGAACACAATGTTTCAGCCCCAGCATTTT. This gives the protein CASSQLNPGNTMFQPQHF. V gene TRBV4-1 combines with J gene TRBJ1-5; D remains ambiguous. The CDR3 has 18 residues. Germline V gives CDR1 MGHRA, CDR2 YSYEKL. V gave up 2 bases and J gave up 6 bases, with 23 bases separating them.